This T cell receptor beta chain came from a study of T cells in Graves' hyperthyroidism and ophthalmopathy. V shed 8 bases, J shed 4 bases, and the junction held 7 bases outside the gene matches. This CDR3 contains 14 residues. Looked up from germline, CDR1 is SNHLY and CDR2 is FYNNEI. As to this clonotype: Its antigen is undetermined.

Diagnosing involved the use of clinical symptoms, serum thyroxine and TRAb, thyroid ultrasound and orbital computed tomography. The investigators amplified TCR beta CDR3 regions from RNA transcripts. A set of HTBI primers served as the primers for a first-round RT-PCR of the TCR CDR3. TCRdb reanalysed the multiplex PCR reads using MiXCR and keeps one entry per CDR3 protein. Among 480,000 or so distinct CDR3 sequences listed, 35% to 50% were seen once. Findings and caveats of the study: It was a median roughly six months before onset that the model predicted ophthalmopathy. In blood, most of the thyroid clonotypes expanded above 0.001 were also present. Ophthalmopathy and stable hyperthyroidism were separated by a 13 V-J model.

Sequencing input: peripheral blood or thyroid tissue (not recorded which). This clonotype was sampled from an adult woman with Graves' disease, either hyperthyroidism or ophthalmopathy (not recorded which). The rearrangement joins TRBV2 to TRBJ1-5; 8 nucleotides agree with TRBD1. CDR3 sequence (DNA): TGTGCCAGCGGAGGGACAGGCGTTAATCAGCCCCAGCATTTT. Translation: CASGGTGVNQPQHF.